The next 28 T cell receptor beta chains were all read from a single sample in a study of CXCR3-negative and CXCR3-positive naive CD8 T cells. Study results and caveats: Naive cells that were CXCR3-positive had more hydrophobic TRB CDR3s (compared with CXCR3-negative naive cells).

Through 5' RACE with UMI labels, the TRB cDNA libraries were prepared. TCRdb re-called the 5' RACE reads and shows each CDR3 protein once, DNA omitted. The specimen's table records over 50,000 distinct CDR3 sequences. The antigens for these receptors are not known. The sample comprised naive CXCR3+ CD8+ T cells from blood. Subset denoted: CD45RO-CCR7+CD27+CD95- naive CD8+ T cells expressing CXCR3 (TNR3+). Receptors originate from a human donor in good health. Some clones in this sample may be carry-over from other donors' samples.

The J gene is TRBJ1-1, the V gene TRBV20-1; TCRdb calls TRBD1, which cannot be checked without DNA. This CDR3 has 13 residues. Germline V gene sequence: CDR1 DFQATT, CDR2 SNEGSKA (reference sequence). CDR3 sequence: CSARDRGHTEAFF.

CDR3 protein: CASSQESTLDRDGGYTF. V usage is TRBV4-3 and J usage is TRBJ1-2; TCRdb outputs TRBD1, but without DNA this stays unchecked. Per germline, CDR1 LGHNA and CDR2 YSLEER. The CDR3 spans 17 residues.

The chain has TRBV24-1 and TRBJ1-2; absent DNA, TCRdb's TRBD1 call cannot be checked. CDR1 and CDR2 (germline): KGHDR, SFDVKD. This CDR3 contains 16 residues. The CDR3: CATSFVRQDANYGYTF.

CDR3 amino acids: CASSLGPPGGQGYTF. The chain employs TRBV7-9 and TRBJ1-2; TCRdb's assignment of TRBD1 cannot be checked, as there is no DNA. The CDR3 is 15 residues long. Germline V gene sequence: CDR1 SEHNR, CDR2 FQNEAQ (reference sequence).

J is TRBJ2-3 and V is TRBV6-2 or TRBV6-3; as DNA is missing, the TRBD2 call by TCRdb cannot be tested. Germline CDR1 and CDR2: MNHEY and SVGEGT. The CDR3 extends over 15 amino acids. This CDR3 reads CASSYYWRDTDTQYF.

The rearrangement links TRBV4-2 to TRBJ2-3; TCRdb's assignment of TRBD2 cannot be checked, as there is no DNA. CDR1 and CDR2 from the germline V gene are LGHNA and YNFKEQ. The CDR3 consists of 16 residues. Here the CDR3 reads CASSQDPAGSTDTQYF.

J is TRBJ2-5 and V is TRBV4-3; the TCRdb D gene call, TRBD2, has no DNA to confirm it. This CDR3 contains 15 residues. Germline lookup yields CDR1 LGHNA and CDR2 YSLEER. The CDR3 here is CASSYGTSAEETQYF.

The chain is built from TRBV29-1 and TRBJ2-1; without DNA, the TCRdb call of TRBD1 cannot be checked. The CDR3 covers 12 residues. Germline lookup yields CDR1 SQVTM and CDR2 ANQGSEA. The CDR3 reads CSVEQGNEWQFF.

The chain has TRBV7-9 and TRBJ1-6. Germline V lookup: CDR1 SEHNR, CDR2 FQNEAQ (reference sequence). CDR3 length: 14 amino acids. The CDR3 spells CASSFEQGPPPLHF. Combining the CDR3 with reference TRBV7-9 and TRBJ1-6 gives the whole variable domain DTGVSQNPRHKITKRGQNVTFRCDPISEHNRLYWYRQTLGQGPEFLTYFQNEAQLEKSRLLSDRFSAERPKGSFSTLEIQRTEQGDSAMYLCASSFEQGPPPLHFGNGTRLTVT.

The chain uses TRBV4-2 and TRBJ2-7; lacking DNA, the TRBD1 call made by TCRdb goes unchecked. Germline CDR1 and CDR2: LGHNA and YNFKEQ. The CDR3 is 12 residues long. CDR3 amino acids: CASKGTDYEQYF.

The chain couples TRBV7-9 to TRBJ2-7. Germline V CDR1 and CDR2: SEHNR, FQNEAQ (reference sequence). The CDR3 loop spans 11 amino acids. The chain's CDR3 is CASSNGYEQYF.

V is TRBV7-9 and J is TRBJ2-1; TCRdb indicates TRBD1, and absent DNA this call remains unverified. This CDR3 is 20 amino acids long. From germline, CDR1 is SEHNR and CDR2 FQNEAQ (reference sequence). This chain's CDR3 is CASSFRVMTGKDSRYGEQFF.

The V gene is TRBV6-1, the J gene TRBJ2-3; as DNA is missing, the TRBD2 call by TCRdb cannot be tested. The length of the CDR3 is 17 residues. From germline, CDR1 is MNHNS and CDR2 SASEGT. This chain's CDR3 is CASTPLAGGQFTDTQYF.

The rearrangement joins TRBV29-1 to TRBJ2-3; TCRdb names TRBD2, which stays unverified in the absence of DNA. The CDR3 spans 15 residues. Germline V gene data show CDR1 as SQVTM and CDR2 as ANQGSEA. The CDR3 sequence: CSVESPGNEAAVQYF.

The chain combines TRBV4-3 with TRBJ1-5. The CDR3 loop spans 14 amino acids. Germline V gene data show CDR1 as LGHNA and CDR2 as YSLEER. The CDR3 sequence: CASSQDLTMEPQHF.

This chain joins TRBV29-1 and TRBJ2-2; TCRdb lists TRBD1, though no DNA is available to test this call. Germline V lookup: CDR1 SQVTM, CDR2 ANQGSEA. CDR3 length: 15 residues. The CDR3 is CSVDLGTVNTGELFF.

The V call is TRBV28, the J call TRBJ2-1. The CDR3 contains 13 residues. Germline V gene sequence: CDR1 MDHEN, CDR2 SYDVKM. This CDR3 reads CASSLRRVDEQFF.

The CDR3 region is CASGPPRDSPFFDEQFF. This chain uses TRBV12-5 with TRBJ2-1; TCRdb designates TRBD2, a call that cannot be tested without DNA. Germline lookup yields CDR1 LGHNT and CDR2 FRNRAP. CDR3 length: 17 residues.

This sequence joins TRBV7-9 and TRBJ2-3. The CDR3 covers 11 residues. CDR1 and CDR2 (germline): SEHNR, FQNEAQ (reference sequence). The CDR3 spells CASSPTDTQYF.

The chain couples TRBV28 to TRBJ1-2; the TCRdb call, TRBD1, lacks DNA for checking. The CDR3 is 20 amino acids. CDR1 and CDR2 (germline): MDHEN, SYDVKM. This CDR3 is CASSSPPTGPGVISVYGYTF.

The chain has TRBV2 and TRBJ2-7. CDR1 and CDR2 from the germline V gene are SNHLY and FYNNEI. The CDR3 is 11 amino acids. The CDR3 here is CASYKEYEQYF.

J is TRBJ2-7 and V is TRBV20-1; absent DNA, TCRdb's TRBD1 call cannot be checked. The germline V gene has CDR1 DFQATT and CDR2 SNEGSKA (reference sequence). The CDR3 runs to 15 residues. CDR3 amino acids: CSARKRQGLSYEQYF.

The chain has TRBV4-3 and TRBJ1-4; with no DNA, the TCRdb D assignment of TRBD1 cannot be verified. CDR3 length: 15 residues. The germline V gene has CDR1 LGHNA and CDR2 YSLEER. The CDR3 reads CASSQGTGEDEKLFF.

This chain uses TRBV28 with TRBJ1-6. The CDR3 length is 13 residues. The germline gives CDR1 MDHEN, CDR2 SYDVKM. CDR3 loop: CASSLLRDSPLHF. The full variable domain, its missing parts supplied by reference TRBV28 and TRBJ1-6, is DVKVTQSSRYLVKRTGEKVFLECVQDMDHENMFWYRQDPGLGLRLIYFSYDVKMKEKGDIPEGYSVSREKKERFSLILESASTNQTSMYLCASSLLRDSPLHFGNGTRLTVT.

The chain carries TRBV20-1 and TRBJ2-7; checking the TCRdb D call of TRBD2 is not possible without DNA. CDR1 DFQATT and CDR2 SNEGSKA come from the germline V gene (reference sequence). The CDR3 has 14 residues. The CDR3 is CSASKPGPLAEQYF.

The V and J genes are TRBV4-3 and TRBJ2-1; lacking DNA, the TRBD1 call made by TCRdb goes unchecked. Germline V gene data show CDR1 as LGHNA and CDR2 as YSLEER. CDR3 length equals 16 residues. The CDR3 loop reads CASSQRGLAGDNEQFF.

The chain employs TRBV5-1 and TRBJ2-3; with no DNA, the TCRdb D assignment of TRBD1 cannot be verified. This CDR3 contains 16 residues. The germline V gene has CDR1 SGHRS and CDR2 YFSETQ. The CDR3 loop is CASSWSAGESTDTQYF. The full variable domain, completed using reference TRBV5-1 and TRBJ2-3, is KAGVTQTPRYLIKTRGQQVTLSCSPISGHRSVSWYQQTPGQGLQFLFEYFSETQRNKGNFPGRFSGRQFSNSRSEMNVSTLELGDSALYLCASSWSAGESTDTQYFGPGTRLTVL.

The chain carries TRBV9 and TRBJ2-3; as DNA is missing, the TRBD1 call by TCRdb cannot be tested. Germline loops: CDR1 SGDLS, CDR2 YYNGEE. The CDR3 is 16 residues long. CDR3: CASSTSGTLYTDTQYF.